This T cell receptor (beta chain) was profiled in a study of T cells in Graves' hyperthyroidism and ophthalmopathy (dated by TCRdb to about 2019). Looking at the study overall: Peripheral blood was sampled at the time of initial diagnosis, prior to any treatment. In addition, the study compared T-cell repertoires in thyroid tissue and in blood from six Graves' hyperthyroidism patients. A discovery cohort of approximately 97 patients, 43 with Graves' ophthalmopathy and about 58 with stable Graves' hyperthyroidism, was used to find distinguishing TCR V-J signatures. The 100 discovery patients were divided at random into training and test sets in a 7:3 ratio. The paper describes TCR Vbeta CDR3 sequencing of 135 peripheral blood samples, made up of roughly 40 ophthalmopathy patients, approximately 76 hyperthyroidism patients and some 17 progressor patients. Following sampling, methimazole starting at 30 mg daily was given to hyperthyroidism patients, and high-dose intravenous methylprednisolone was given to ophthalmopathy patients. Prospective prediction of ophthalmopathy was tested in an independent validation cohort consisting of some 20 hyperthyroidism patients and approximately 16 patients who later progressed to ophthalmopathy. Overall study outcomes, separate from this receptor: In validation, the model predicted progression to ophthalmopathy a median of approximately 6.3 months before onset, with 65% to 71% sensitivity and almost 75% specificity. No statistical method was used to fix the sample size in advance, and group allocation was not hidden from the investigators. Most expanded thyroid clonotypes (frequency above 0.001) were also detected in blood, a finding suggesting that blood repertoires may reflect thyroid immune responses. A 13 V-J signature model separated ophthalmopathy from stable hyperthyroidism, with over 85% sensitivity and about 81% specificity in cross-validation and 80%/75% in testing.

Moderately to severely active disease, a Clinical Activity Score of at least 3, a NOSPECS grade of at least 4, and a duration under 3 months were present in ophthalmopathy patients. Exclusion was applied to patients with uncontrolled infections, other autoimmune diseases, pregnancy or lactation. Diagnoses were based on clinical symptoms, serum thyroxine and TRAb, thyroid ultrasound and orbital computed tomography. PBMCs were isolated from about 9.1 ml of fresh peripheral blood by Ficoll-Paque density gradient centrifugation. Total RNA was extracted using Trizol reagent, and RNA quality was assessed on an Agilent 2100 Bioanalyzer. This clonotype has a count of ten or more. The target of this receptor is not known. Base qualities were left out, and no much larger clone turns up one base away. TCR beta CDR3 regions were amplified from RNA transcripts. A first-round RT-PCR of the TCR CDR3 used the HTBI primer set with the Qiagen OneStep RT-PCR kit. The libraries were constructed in a second round of multiplex PCR and then size-selected and purified. Paired-end sequencing of the libraries was performed with 100 bp reads on an Illumina HiSeq2000. The original methods were these. SOAPnuke was used to process the raw data, throwing out any read that contained adapters or uncalled bases, had a mean Phred below 15, or lacked an exact constant-primer or identifier match. High-quality paired reads were merged with COPE v1.2.5, and unique nucleotide sequences were defined as clonotypes. MiTCR v1.1 was used to align the clonotypes against IMGT TRBV, TRBD and TRBJ reference segments. The analysis was restricted to V-J combinations with a frequency above 0.0001, which together covered 99.2% of the repertoires. A TCS score was defined as the ratio of F50 (clonal expansion) to E x V (chaos), with BLOSUM62-based TCRdist applied between CDR3 peptides within each V-J. Welch's t-statistics and random forest reduced around 520 V-J features to roughly 13, which were used in a naive Bayes classifier (R e1071). TCRdb cleaned the public reads at Q25 with fastp, built clones with MiXCR and kept in-frame beta chains. Each CDR3 protein appears once, grouped with its most common genes and DNA. Here the V and J calls rest on TCRdb's processing, not on the authors' analysis. In all, the sample holds 400,000 or so distinct CDR3 sequences, and roughly 15% of those were seen once. The ten biggest clones cover 15% to 20% of the sample.

The sequence was collected from an older woman with Graves' ophthalmopathy. The sequenced sample consisted of blood.

This receptor carries the CDR3 CASSQTGVSYNEQFF. The DNA sequence is given as TGTGCCAGCAGCCAAACGGGGGTTTCCTACAATGAGCAGTTCTTC. In this chain, TRBV3-1 is recombined with TRBJ2-1; the best D guess is TRBD2, with 6 bases matching. Reading the germline V gene (reference sequence) gives CDR1 LGHDT and CDR2 YNNKEL. V and J lose 2 bases and 1 base, and a span of 9 bases separates them. The CDR3 has 15 amino acids, counting the end cysteine and phenylalanine. Just CDR3 DNA is preserved here, 45 bases in frame from base 1.